The present entry profiles one T cell receptor (beta chain) with its context. The record originates from a study of blood T cell repertoires in COVID-19. Using immunoSEQ multiplex PCR, the repertoire was profiled, and TCRdb retains in-frame clones only, with some absent. The sample includes about 100,000 clones, just under 80% of them seen just once. The CDR3 consists of 13 residues. The V segment lost 7 bases and the J segment 5 bases; nucleotides outside the gene matches: 7. CDR1 is MNHEY, CDR2 SVGAGI, per germline. This chain uses TRBV6-5 with TRBJ1-1; 7 nucleotides line up with TRBD1. The TCR was taken from a man in his sixties or seventies with active or convalescent COVID-19. Sequenced: peripheral blood. The CDR3 DNA is TGTGCCAGCATAACAGGGGTTGGGACTGAAGCTTTCTTT. Translation: CASITGVGTEAFF.